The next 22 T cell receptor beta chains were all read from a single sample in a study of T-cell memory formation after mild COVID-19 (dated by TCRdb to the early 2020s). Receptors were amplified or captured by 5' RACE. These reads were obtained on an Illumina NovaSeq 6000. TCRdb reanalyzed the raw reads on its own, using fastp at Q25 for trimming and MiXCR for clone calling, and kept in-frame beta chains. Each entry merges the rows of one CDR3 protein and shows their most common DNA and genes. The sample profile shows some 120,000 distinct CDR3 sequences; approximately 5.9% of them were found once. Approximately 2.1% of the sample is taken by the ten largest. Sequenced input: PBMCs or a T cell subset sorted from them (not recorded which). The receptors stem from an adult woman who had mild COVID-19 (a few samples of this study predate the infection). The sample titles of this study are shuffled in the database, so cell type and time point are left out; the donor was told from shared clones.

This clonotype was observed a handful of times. CDR3 region: CASSPNRGYGYTF. The CDR3 DNA reads as TGTGCCAGCAGCCCGAACAGGGGTTATGGCTACACCTTC. The chain employs TRBV3-1 and TRBJ1-2, with 7 bases matching TRBD1. The CDR3 has 13 amino acids. V shed 4 bases, J shed 5 bases, and the junction held 4 bases outside the gene matches. Germline V gives CDR1 LGHDT, CDR2 YNNKEL (reference sequence).

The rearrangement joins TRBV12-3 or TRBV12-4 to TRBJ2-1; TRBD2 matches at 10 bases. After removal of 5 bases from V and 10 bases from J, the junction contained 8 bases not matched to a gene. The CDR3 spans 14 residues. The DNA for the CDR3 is TGTGCCAGCAGTCCACAGCGGGAGGGAAGCGAGCAGTTCTTC. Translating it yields CASSPQREGSEQFF.

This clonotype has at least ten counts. CDR3 loop: CASSLVLVGSYEQYF. In nucleotides, the CDR3 is TGTGCCAGCAGCTTAGTATTGGTGGGCAGCTACGAGCAGTACTTC. The V call is TRBV7-2, the J call TRBJ2-7, with unresolved D. With 1 base removed from V and 3 bases from J, the gap between germline ends came to 13 bases. The CDR3 covers 15 residues. Germline CDR1 reads SGHTA; CDR2 reads FQGNSA.

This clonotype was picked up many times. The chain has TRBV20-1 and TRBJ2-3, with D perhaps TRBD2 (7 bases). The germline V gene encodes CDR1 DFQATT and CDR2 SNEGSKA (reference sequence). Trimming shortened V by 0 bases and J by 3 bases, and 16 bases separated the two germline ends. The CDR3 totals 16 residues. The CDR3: CSARDLGGAPTDTQYF. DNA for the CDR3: TGCAGTGCTAGAGATCTAGGGGGGGCCCCAACAGATACGCAGTATTTT.

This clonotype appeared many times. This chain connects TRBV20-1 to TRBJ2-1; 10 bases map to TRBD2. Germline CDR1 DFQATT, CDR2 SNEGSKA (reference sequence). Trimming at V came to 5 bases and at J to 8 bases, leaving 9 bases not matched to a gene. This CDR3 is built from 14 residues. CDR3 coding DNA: TGCAGTGCTCCGCCTAGCGGGAGCGGACATGAGCAGTTCTTC. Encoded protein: CSAPPSGSGHEQFF.

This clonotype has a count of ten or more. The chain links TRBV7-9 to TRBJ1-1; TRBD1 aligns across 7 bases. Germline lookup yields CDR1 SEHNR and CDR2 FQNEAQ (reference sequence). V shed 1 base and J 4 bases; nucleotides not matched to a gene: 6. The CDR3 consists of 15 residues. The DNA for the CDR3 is TGTGCCAGCAGCTTAGAAACAGGGGCGAGCACTGAAGCTTTCTTT. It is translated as CASSLETGASTEAFF.

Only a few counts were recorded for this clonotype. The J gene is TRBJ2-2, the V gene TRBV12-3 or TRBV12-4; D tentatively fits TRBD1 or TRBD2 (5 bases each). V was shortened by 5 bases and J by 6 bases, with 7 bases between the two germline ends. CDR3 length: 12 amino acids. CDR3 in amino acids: CASSRDAGELFF. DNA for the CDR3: TGTGCCAGCAGTCGGGACGCCGGGGAGCTGTTTTTT.

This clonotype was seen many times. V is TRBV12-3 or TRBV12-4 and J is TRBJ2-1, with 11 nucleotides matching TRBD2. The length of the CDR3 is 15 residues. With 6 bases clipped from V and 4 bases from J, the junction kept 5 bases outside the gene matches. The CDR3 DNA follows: TGTGCCAGCAGGGCCGGGACTAGCGGATACAATGAGCAGTTCTTC. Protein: CASRAGTSGYNEQFF.

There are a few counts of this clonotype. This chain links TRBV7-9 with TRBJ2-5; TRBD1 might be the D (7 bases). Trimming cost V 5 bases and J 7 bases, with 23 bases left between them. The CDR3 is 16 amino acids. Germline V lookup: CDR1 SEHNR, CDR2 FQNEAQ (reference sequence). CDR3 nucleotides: TGTGCCAGCAGCCCCATTTCCAGGGGGGCCGACGGGACCCAGTACTTC. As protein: CASSPISRGADGTQYF.

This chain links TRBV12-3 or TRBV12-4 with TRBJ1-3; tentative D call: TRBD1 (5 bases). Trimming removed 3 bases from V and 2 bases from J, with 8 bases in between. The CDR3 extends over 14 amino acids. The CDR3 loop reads CASSFWGAGNTIYF. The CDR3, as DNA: TGTGCCAGCAGTTTTTGGGGCGCTGGAAACACCATATATTTT.

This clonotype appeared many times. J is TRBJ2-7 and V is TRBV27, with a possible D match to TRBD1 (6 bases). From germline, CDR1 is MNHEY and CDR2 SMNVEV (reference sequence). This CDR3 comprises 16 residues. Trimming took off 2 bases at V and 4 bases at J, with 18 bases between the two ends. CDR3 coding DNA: TGTGCCAGCAGTTTAACGAGGGGGTCCTCGGGGTACGAGCAGTACTTC. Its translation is CASSLTRGSSGYEQYF.

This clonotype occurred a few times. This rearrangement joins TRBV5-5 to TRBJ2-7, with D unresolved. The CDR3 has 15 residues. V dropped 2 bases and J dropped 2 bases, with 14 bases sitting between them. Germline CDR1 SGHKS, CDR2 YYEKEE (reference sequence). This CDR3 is CASSFLGLSAYEQYF. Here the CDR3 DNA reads TGTGCCAGCAGCTTCCTCGGGCTGTCAGCCTACGAGCAGTACTTC.

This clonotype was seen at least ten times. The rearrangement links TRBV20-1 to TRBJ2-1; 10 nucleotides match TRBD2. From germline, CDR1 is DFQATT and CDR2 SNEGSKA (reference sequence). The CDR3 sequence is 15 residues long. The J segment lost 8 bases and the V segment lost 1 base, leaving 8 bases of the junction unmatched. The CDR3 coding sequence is TGCAGTGCTAGAGGTCTAGCGGGAGAATTGTATGAGCAGTTCTTC. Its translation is CSARGLAGELYEQFF.

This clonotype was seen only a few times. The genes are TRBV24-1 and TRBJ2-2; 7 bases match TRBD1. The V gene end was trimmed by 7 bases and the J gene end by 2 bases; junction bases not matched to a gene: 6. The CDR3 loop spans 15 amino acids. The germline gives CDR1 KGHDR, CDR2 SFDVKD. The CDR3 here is CATSQGQTNTGELFF. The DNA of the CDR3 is TGTGCCACCAGCCAGGGACAGACCAACACCGGGGAGCTGTTTTTT.

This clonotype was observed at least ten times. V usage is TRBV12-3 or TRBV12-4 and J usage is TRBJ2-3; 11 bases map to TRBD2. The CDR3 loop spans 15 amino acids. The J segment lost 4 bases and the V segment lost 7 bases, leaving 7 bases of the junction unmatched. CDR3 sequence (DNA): TGTGCCAGCACTATGGGACTAGCGGAGCCAGATACGCAGTATTTT. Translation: CASTMGLAEPDTQYF.

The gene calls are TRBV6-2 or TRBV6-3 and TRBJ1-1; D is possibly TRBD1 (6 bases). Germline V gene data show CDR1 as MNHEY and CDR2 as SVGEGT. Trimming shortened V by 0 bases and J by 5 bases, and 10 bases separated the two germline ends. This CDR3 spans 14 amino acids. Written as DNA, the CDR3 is TGTGCCAGCAGTTACTCGATCAGGGGAACTGAAGCTTTCTTT. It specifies CASSYSIRGTEAFF.

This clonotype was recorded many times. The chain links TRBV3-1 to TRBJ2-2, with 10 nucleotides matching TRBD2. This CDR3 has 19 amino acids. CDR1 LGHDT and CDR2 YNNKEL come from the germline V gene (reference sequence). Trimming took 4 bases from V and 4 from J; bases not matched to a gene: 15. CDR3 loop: CASSPKETSGPGGTGELFF. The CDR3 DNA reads TGTGCCAGCAGCCCGAAAGAGACTAGCGGGCCGGGAGGCACCGGGGAGCTGTTTTTT.

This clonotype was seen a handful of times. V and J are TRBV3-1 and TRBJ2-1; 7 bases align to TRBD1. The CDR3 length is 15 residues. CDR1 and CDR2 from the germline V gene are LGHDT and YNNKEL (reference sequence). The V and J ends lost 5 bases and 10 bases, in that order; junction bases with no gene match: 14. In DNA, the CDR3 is TGTGCCAGCAGCTATAGACAGGGAAGGTATCGGGAGCAGTTCTTC. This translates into CASSYRQGRYREQFF.

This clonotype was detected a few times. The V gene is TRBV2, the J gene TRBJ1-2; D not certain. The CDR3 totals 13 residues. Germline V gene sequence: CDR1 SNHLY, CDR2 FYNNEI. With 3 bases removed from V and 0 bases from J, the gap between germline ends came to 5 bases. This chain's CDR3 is CASSDAPNYGYTF. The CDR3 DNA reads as TGTGCCAGCAGTGACGCTCCTAACTATGGCTACACCTTC. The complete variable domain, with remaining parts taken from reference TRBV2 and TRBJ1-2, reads EPEVTQTPSHQVTQMGQEVILRCVPISNHLYFYWYRQILGQKVEFLVSFYNNEISEKSEIFDDQFSVERPDGSNFTLKIRSTKLEDSAMYFCASSDAPNYGYTFGSGTRLTVV.

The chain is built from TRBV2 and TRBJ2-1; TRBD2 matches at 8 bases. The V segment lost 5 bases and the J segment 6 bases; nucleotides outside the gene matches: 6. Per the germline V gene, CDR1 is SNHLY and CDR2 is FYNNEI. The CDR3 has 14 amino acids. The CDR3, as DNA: TGTGCCAGCAGTCCACCGGGACTAGGCAATGAGCAGTTCTTC. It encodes CASSPPGLGNEQFF. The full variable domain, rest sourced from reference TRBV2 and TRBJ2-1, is EPEVTQTPSHQVTQMGQEVILRCVPISNHLYFYWYRQILGQKVEFLVSFYNNEISEKSEIFDDQFSVERPDGSNFTLKIRSTKLEDSAMYFCASSPPGLGNEQFFGPGTRLTVL.

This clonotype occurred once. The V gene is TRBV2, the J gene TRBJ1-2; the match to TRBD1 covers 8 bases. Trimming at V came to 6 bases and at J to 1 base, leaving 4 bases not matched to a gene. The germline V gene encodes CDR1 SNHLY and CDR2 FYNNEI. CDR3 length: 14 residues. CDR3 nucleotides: TGTGCCAGCAGGGCCGGACAGGGTAACTATGGCTACACCTTC. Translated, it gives CASRAGQGNYGYTF. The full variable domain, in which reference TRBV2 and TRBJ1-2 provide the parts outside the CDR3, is EPEVTQTPSHQVTQMGQEVILRCVPISNHLYFYWYRQILGQKVEFLVSFYNNEISEKSEIFDDQFSVERPDGSNFTLKIRSTKLEDSAMYFCASRAGQGNYGYTFGSGTRLTVV.

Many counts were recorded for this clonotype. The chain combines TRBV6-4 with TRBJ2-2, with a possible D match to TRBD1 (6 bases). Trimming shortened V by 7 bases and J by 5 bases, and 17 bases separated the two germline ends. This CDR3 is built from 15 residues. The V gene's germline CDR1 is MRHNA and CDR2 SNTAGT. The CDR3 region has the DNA TGTGCCAGCAAGGGTGCGGCAGGGGATACCGGGGAGCTGTTTTTT. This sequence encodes CASKGAAGDTGELFF.